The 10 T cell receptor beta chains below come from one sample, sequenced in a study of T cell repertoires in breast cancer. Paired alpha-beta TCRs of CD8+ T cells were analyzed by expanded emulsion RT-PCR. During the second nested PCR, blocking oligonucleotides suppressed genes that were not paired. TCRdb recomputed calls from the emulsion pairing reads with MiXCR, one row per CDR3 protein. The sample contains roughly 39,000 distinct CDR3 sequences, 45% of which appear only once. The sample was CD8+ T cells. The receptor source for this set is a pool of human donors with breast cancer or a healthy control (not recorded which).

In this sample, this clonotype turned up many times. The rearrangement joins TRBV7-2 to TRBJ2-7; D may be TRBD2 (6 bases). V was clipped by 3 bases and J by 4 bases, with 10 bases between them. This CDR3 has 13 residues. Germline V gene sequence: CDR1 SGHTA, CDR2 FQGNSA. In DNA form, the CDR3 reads TGTGCCAGCAGCTTTTCCGGGGGTTACGAGCAGTACTTC. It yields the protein CASSFSGGYEQYF.

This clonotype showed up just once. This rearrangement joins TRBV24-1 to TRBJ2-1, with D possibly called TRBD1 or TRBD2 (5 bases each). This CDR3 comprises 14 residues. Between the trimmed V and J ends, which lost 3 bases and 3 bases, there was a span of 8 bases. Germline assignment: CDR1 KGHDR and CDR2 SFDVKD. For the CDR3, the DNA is TGTGCCACCAGTGATCCGAGGGGCTACAATGAGCAGTTCTTC. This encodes CATSDPRGYNEQFF.

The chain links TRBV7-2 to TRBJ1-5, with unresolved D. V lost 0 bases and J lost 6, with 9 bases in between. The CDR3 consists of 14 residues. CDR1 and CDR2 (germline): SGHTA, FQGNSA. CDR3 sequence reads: CASSLAGTTQPQHF. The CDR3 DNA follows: TGTGCCAGCAGCTTAGCAGGCACGACTCAGCCCCAGCATTTT. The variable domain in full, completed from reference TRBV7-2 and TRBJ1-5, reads GAGVSQSPSNKVTEKGKDVELRCDPISGHTALYWYRQSLGQGLEFLIYFQGNSAPDKSGLPSDRFSAERTGGSVSTLTIQRTQQEDSAVYLCASSLAGTTQPQHFGDGTRLSIL.

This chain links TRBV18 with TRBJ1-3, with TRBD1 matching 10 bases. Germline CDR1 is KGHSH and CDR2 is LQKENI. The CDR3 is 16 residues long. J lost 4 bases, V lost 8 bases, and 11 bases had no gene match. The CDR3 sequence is CASTPDGTGAGNTIYF. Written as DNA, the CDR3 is TGTGCCAGCACCCCGGACGGGACAGGGGCCGGAAACACCATATATTTT.

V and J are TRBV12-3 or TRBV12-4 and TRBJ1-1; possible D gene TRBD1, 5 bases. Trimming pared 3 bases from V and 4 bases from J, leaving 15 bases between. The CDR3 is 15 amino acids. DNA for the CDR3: TGTGCCAGCAGTTTGGGTCATGGAGGGACCACTGAAGCTTTCTTT. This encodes CASSLGHGGTTEAFF.

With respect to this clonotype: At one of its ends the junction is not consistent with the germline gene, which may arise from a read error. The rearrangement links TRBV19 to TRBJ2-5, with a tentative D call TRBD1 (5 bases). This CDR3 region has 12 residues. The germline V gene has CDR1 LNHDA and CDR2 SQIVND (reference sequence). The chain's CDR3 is CATGRQQESQYF. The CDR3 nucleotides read TGTGCCACCGGCAGACAGCAAGAGTCCCAGTACTTC.

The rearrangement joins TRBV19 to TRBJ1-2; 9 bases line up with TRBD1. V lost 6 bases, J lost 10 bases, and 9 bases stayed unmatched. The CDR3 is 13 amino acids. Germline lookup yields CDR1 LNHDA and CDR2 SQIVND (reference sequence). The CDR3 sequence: CASSFGTGMAYTF. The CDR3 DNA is TGTGCCAGTAGCTTTGGGACAGGGATGGCCTACACCTTC.

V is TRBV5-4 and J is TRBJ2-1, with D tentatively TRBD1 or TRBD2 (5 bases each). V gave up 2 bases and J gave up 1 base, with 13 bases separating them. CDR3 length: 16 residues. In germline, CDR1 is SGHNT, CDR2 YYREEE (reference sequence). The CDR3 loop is CASSFGGEGSYNEQFF. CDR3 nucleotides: TGTGCCAGCAGCTTTGGGGGAGAAGGGTCCTACAATGAGCAGTTCTTC.

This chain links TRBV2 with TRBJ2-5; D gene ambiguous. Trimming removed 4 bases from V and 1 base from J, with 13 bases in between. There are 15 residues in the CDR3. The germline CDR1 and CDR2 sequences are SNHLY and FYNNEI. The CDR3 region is CASSGWQSSQETQYF. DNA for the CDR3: TGTGCCAGCAGTGGTTGGCAGAGCTCCCAAGAGACCCAGTACTTC.

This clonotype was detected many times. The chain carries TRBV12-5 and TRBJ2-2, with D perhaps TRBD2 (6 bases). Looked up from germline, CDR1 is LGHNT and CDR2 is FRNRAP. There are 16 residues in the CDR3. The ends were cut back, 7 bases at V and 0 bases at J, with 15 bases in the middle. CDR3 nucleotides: TGTGCTAGTGCCTTCGGGACTCCCGCGAACACCGGGGAGCTGTTTTTT. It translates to CASAFGTPANTGELFF.